Each of the 18 T cell receptor beta chains below was sequenced from the same sample in a study of blood T cell repertoires in COVID-19 (TCRdb year 2020). The library was prepared using the immunoSEQ multiplex PCR assay. This is the immuneACCESS table as TCRdb keeps it, with only in-frame sequences that have V and J called. A part of the clones is gone; compared with another copy, unresolved V genes explain less than half, and the rest is unexplained. Counted in this sample were 130,000 or so clones; about 84% of them appeared once. The ten top clones hold 10% to 15% of the sample. Source material: peripheral blood. These receptors were obtained from a woman aged 60-75 years with acute or convalescent COVID-19.

This chain links TRBV18 with TRBJ1-1, with unresolved D. The V and J ends lost 0 bases and 3 bases respectively, with 8 bases between them. Germline V CDR1 and CDR2: KGHSH, LQKENI. The CDR3 sequence is 14 residues long. The CDR3 DNA is TGTGCCAGCTCACCACCCGTGAGGGACACTGAAGCTTTCTTT. Protein product: CASSPPVRDTEAFF.

This clone appeared a few times. The chain carries TRBV19 and TRBJ1-1; D perhaps matches TRBD1 (5 bases). The CDR3 consists of 16 residues. Trimming shortened V by 0 bases and J by 0 bases, and 11 bases separated the two germline ends. Germline CDR1 is LNHDA and CDR2 is SQIVND (reference sequence). This CDR3 is CASSIDGAAMNTEAFF. The CDR3 nucleotides read TGTGCCAGTAGTATAGATGGGGCAGCTATGAACACTGAAGCTTTCTTT.

This chain connects TRBV7-2 to TRBJ1-1; the D gene is possibly TRBD1 (6 bases). V was shortened by 4 bases and J by 4 bases, with 10 bases between the two germline ends. The CDR3 loop spans 13 amino acids. Germline lookup yields CDR1 SGHTA and CDR2 FQGNSA. The CDR3: CASSSTGSTEAFF. The CDR3 bases are TGTGCCAGCAGCTCCACAGGGAGCACTGAAGCTTTCTTT.

V and J are TRBV12-3 or TRBV12-4 and TRBJ1-1; unclear D gene. The CDR3 length is 13 residues. The V end lost 10 bases, the J end lost 0 bases, and 12 bases lay between the germline ends. The CDR3 region is CAIYLGLNTEAFF. The CDR3 nucleotides read TGTGCCATTTACTTGGGCCTGAACACTGAAGCTTTCTTT.

The chain has TRBV7-9 and TRBJ1-4, with D possibly being TRBD1 (5 bases). Trimming shortened V by 5 bases and J by 15 bases, and 25 bases separated the two germline ends. This CDR3 has 15 amino acids. Looked up from germline, CDR1 is SEHNR and CDR2 is FQNEAQ (reference sequence). Here the CDR3 reads CASSKTGTQIPELFF. The DNA of the CDR3 is TGTGCCAGCAGCAAAACAGGAACCCAGATCCCGGAGTTGTTTTTT.

The rearrangement uses TRBV10-1 and TRBJ2-2; 7 bases are a match to TRBD1. The CDR3 is 15 residues long. Germline assignment: CDR1 WNHNN and CDR2 SYGVQD (reference sequence). The ends lost 5 bases at V and 1 base at J; junction bases unmatched: 4. DNA of the CDR3: TGCGCCAGCAGTTCCGGGACAGTGAACACCGGGGAGCTGTTTTTT. Translating it yields CASSSGTVNTGELFF.

The chain links TRBV7-2 to TRBJ1-2; D not resolved. V gave up 5 bases and J gave up 3 bases, with 16 bases separating them. The CDR3 is made up of 15 amino acids. CDR1 is SGHTA and CDR2 is FQGNSA in the germline V gene. The DNA of the CDR3 is TGTGCCAGCAGCCGCGGGCCAGATTCTCACTATGGCTACACCTTC. This gives the protein CASSRGPDSHYGYTF. The whole variable domain, remainder taken from reference TRBV7-2 and TRBJ1-2, is GAGVSQSPSNKVTEKGKDVELRCDPISGHTALYWYRQSLGQGLEFLIYFQGNSAPDKSGLPSDRFSAERTGGSVSTLTIQRTQQEDSAVYLCASSRGPDSHYGYTFGSGTRLTVV.

This clone has only a few counts. This chain uses TRBV7-9 with TRBJ2-5; D might be TRBD1 (5 bases). Trimming cost V 5 bases and J 4 bases, with 17 bases left between them. From germline, CDR1 is SEHNR and CDR2 FQNEAQ (reference sequence). This CDR3 is 15 amino acids long. Here the CDR3 DNA reads TGTGCCAGCAGCCAGGGTTTGGCCTCTGGAGAGACCCAGTACTTC. It yields the protein CASSQGLASGETQYF.

This chain uses TRBV5-1 with TRBJ1-1, with a possible D match to TRBD1 (6 bases). Trimming shortened V by 3 bases and J by 5 bases, and 17 bases separated the two germline ends. Germline lookup yields CDR1 SGHRS and CDR2 YFSETQ. The CDR3 extends over 15 amino acids. The CDR3 region is CASSSGASGVTEAFF. The CDR3 nucleotides read TGCGCCAGCAGCTCAGGGGCCTCTGGGGTGACTGAAGCTTTCTTT.

The rearrangement links TRBV30 to TRBJ1-1; D perhaps matches TRBD1 (5 bases). The germline gives CDR1 GTSNPN, CDR2 SVGIG (reference sequence). The CDR3 extends over 16 amino acids. The V end lost 1 base, the J end lost 5 bases, and 20 bases lay between the germline ends. The CDR3 is CAWSDLLRGRETEAFF. CDR3 DNA sequence: TGTGCCTGGAGTGACCTACTACGGGGGAGAGAGACTGAAGCTTTCTTT.

This chain uses TRBV19 with TRBJ1-2; D might be TRBD1 (6 bases). The V end lost 4 bases, the J end lost 4 bases, and 13 bases lay between the germline ends. The CDR3 spans 14 residues. Looked up from germline, CDR1 is LNHDA and CDR2 is SQIVND (reference sequence). The CDR3 sequence is CASSTPTGFYGYTF. The DNA for the CDR3 is TGTGCCAGTAGTACACCGACAGGATTCTATGGCTACACCTTC. The whole variable domain, remainder taken from reference TRBV19 and TRBJ1-2, is DGGITQSPKYLFRKEGQNVTLSCEQNLNHDAMYWYRQDPGQGLRLIYYSQIVNDFQKGDIAEGYSVSREKKESFPLTVTSAQKNPTAFYLCASSTPTGFYGYTFGSGTRLTVV.

This chain uses TRBV18 with TRBJ2-1, with 8 bases lining up with TRBD1. This CDR3 is 13 amino acids long. CDR1 is KGHSH and CDR2 is LQKENI in the germline V gene. J was trimmed by 9 bases and V by 3 bases; bases with no gene match: 4. The CDR3 coding sequence is TGTGCCAGCTCACCGGACAGGGCAGGTGAGCAGTTCTTC. It codes for CASSPDRAGEQFF.

The genes are TRBV2 and TRBJ2-2; maybe TRBD1 (5 bases). The CDR3 is 15 residues long. The V gene's germline CDR1 is SNHLY and CDR2 FYNNEI. Trimming removed 7 bases from V and 0 bases from J, with 12 bases in between. The CDR3 region is CASISGIANTGELFF. Written as DNA, the CDR3 is TGTGCCAGCATTTCAGGGATCGCGAACACCGGGGAGCTGTTTTTT.

The V call is TRBV27, the J call TRBJ1-6; 7 positions agree with TRBD1. V was pared by 1 base and J by 9 bases, with 3 bases of the junction left unmatched. The CDR3 covers 14 residues. Germline assignment: CDR1 MNHEY and CDR2 SMNVEV (reference sequence). The CDR3 here is CASSLLDRSSPLHF. The CDR3 DNA reads as TGTGCCAGCAGTTTATTGGACAGGTCTTCACCCCTCCACTTT.

The chain links TRBV6-5 to TRBJ1-1; tentatively, D is TRBD1 (5 bases). Per the germline V gene, CDR1 is MNHEY and CDR2 is SVGAGI. Trimming took off 5 bases at V and 0 bases at J, with 7 bases between the two ends. The CDR3 sequence is 13 residues long. The CDR3, as DNA: TGTGCCAGCAGTCGACAGCTGAACACTGAAGCTTTCTTT. Its protein product is CASSRQLNTEAFF.

The chain's CDR3 is CASSLAGQGADTQYF. In nucleotides, the CDR3 is TGTGCCAGCAGCTTAGCCGGCCAGGGGGCAGATACGCAGTATTTT. V and J are TRBV7-6 and TRBJ2-3; TRBD1 agrees at 7 bases. Looked up from germline, CDR1 is SGHVS and CDR2 is FNYEAQ. V was clipped by 0 bases and J by 4 bases; unmatched bases: 4. The CDR3 spans 15 residues.

Note on this clone: The junction and the germline gene differ at one end; a read error may be behind it. V is TRBV2 and J is TRBJ1-1; D unresolved. CDR1 is SNHLY, CDR2 FYNNEI, per germline. The CDR3 runs 11 residues. CDR3 bases: TGTGCCAGCAGGGAAGGTAGCGGGGCTTTCTTT. This sequence encodes CASREGSGAFF.

The rearrangement uses TRBV9 and TRBJ2-5; 8 positions match TRBD2. The junction had 5 bases not matched to a gene; V was cut back by 4 bases and J by 3 bases. CDR1 is SGDLS and CDR2 is YYNGEE in the germline V gene. This CDR3 region has 14 residues. The CDR3, as DNA: TGTGCCAGCAGCCTTGGACTAGCAAAAGAGACCCAGTACTTC. Translated, it gives CASSLGLAKETQYF.